A single T cell receptor beta chain is shown here with its context. Described time point: newly diagnosed GD, antithyroid drugs for less than 3 months. PBMCs provided the RNA from which the TCR library was made. The data are from a study of regulatory T cells in long-lasting Graves disease. HTBI primers from iRepertoire and Arm-PCR of CDR3 regions yielded the TCR beta libraries. TCRdb redid the calling of the multiplex PCR reads with MiXCR, one entry per CDR3 protein. The sample gives 500,000 to 700,000 distinct CDR3 sequences, 16% of which show up once; about 18% is in the top ten. Germline V gene lookup returns CDR1 DFQATT and CDR2 SNEGSKA (reference sequence). The ends were cut back, 0 bases at V and 6 bases at J, with 18 bases in the middle. This CDR3 spans 16 amino acids. These data were likewise used in another study, on T cells in Graves' hyperthyroidism and ophthalmopathy.

J is TRBJ2-1 and V is TRBV20-1; D gene uncertain. This specimen was peripheral blood mononuclear cells (PBMCs), taken at new diagnosis, from a patient treated with antithyroid drugs. This sequence was found in a woman in her 30s with Graves disease. The CDR3 region is CSARDSLEDWANEQFF. CDR3 in DNA: TGCAGTGCTAGAGATTCCCTAGAAGATTGGGCCAATGAGCAGTTCTTC.